Listed here is a single TCR beta chain. What it binds is unknown. The V gene end was trimmed by 5 bases and the J gene end by 1 base; junction bases not matched to a gene: 5. This CDR3 comprises 16 residues. Germline loops: CDR1 MDHEN, CDR2 SYDVKM. The sample comes from a study of T cell responses to AZD1222 COVID-19 vaccine. Regarding the study as a whole: Nearly half of spike-specific TCRs reportedly target unmutated variant regions. Females outnumbered males among donors, who were mostly white British; clonal diversity was possibly underestimated.

Assay: immunoSEQ multiplex PCR; the TCRdb copy retains only in-frame clones and omits some. This sample yields about 120,000 clones, of which around 86% are seen a single time; roughly 7.7% belongs to the top ten. This sequence originates from an adult in good health. This material consisted of peripheral blood, taken on day 0 of AZD1222 vaccination. This rearrangement joins TRBV28 to TRBJ2-1; the match to TRBD2 covers 10 bases. CDR3 amino acids: CASSPLAGGSYNEQFF. CDR3 sequence (DNA): TGTGCCAGCAGTCCGTTAGCGGGAGGATCCTACAATGAGCAGTTCTTC.